The clone carrying this T cell receptor (beta chain) was seen a handful of times. Its antigen is unknown. This record belongs to a study of beta chain features in type 1 diabetes. Study-level findings and limits: The similarity of naive, central memory and Treg TCRB repertoires appeared greater among patients than among healthy donors. Shorter TCRB CDR3s, moderately but significantly so, marked every one of the four CD4+ subsets in Type 1 diabetes patients. Insertions at VDJ junctions were less frequent in type 1 diabetes patients. These patients also deleted more nucleotides at the same junctions.

Sequenced material consisted of expressed TCRB transcripts (all of the isolated RNA was reverse transcribed). Sequenced naive, central memory and regulatory T cell samples produced an average of about 3.57 million reads. The protocol was immunoSEQ multiplex PCR, while the TCRdb copy is restricted to in-frame clones and leaves out a portion. This sample has roughly 400,000 clones, with 8.5% to 10% found just once. This receptor was obtained from a young man with type 1 diabetes. The sequenced sample consisted of central memory CD4+ T cells from blood.

The CDR3 DNA follows: TGCGCCAGCAGCTTGTCACAGGATATGAACGAGCAGTACTTC. Translation gives CASSLSQDMNEQYF. The chain is built from TRBV5-1 and TRBJ2-5, with D possibly matching TRBD1 (5 bases). TRBJ2-7 explains the end of the DNA better; the J call may be wrong. Germline V CDR1 and CDR2: SGHRS, YFSETQ. The CDR3 is 14 amino acids.